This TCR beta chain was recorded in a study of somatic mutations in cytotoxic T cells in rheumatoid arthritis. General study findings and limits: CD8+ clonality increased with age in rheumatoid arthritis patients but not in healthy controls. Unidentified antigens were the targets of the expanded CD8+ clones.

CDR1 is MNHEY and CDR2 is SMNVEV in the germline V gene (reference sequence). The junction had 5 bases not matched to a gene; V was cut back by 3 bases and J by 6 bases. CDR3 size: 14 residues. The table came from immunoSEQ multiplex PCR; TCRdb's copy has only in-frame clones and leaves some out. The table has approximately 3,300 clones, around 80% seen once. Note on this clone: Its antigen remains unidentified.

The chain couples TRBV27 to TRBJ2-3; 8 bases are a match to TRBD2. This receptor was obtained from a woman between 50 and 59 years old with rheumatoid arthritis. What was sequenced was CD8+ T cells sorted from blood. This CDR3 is CASSFGRVVDTQYF. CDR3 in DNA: TGTGCCAGCAGTTTCGGGAGGGTGGTGGATACGCAGTATTTT.